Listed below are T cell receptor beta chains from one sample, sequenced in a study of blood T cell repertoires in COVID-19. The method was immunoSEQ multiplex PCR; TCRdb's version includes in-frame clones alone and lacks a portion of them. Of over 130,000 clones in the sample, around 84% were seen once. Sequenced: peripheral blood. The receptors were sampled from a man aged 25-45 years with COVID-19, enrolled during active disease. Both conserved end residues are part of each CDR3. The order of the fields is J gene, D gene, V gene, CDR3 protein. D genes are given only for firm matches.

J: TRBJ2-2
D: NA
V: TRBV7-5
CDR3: CARSLVLGRGKTGELFF

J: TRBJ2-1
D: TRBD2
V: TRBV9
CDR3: CASSAGTSGYNEQFF

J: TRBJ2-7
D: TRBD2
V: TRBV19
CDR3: CASRTGTSGGWEQYF

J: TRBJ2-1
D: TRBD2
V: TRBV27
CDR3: CASSSPGAGGPRNEQFF

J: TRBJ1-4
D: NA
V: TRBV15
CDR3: CATSRDSGRTNEKLFF

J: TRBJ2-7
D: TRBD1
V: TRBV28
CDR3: CASRAGTAYEQYF

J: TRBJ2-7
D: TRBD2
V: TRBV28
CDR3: CASTAGGPPYEQYF

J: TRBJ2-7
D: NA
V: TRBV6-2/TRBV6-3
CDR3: CASSYPPGRRVEQYF

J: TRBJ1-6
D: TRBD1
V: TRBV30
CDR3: CAWSVQTGANSPLHF

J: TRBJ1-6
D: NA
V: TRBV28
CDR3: CASSTPIIPLHF

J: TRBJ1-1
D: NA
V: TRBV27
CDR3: CASSLRGGTEAFF

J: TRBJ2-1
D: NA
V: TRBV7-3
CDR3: CASSSSSGANEQFF

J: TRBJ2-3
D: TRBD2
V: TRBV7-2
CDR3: CASSTTSGSADTQYF

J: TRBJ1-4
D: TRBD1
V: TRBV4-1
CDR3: CASSPTGGRGEKLFF

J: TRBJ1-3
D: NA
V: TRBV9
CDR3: CASSVSRSGNTIYF

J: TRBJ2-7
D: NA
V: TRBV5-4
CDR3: CASSLGSDYEQYF

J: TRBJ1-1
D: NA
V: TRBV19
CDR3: CASSISSEAFF

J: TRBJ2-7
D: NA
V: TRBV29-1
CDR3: CSVVGGYEQYF

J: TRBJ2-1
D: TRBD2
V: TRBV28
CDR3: CASHSPGGAEYNEQFF

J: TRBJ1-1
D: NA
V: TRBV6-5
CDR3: CASISYTEAFF

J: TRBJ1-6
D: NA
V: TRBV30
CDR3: CAQQERMGGNSPLHF

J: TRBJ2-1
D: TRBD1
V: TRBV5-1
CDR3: CASSLQDRGGEQFF

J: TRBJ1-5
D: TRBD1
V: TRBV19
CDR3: CASSIQGAGNSNQPQHF

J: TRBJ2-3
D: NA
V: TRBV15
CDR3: CATSRGGRYQDTQYF

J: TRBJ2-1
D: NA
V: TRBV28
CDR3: CASSSGGGSEQFF

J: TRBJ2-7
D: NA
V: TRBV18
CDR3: CASSLDRREQYF

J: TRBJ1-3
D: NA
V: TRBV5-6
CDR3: CASSLPAVSSGNTIYF

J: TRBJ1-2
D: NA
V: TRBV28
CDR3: CASSPSGTPYGYTF

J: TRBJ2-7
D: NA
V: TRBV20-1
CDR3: CSTFPPFEQYF

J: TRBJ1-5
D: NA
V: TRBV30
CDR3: CAWSLGLGNQPQHF

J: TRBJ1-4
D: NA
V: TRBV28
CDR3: CATTIRDKEKLFF

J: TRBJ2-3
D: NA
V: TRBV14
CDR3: CASSPRQGSTDTQYF

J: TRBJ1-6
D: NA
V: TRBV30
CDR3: CAWSVLGGNSPLHF

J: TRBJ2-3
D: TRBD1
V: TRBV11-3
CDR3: CASSGGQGVTDTQYF

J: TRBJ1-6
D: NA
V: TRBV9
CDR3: CASSAGGGRNSPLHF

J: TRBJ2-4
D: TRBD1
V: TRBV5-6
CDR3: CASSLGPTGTIQYF

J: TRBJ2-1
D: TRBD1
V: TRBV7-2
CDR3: CASSPGQAYNEQFF

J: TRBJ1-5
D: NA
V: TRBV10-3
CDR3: CAISEPGGNQPQHF

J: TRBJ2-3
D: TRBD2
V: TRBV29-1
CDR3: CSITGTSGRATDTQYF

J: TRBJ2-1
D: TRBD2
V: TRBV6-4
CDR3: CASSASSGRVGEQFF

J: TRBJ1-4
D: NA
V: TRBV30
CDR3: CAWTPTATNEKLFF

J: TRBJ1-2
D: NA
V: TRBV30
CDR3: CAWNQAGYTF

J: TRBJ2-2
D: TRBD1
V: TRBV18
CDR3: CASSPGQLNTGELFF